The T cell receptor (beta chain) under discussion was sequenced for a study of T cells in Graves' hyperthyroidism and ophthalmopathy. Whole-study results and caveats: The authors' 13 V-J model separated ophthalmopathy from stable hyperthyroidism.

This clonotype occurred many times. The antigen is not known. RNA transcripts served as the template for amplifying TCR beta CDR3 regions. HTBI primers were the set used in a first-round RT-PCR of the TCR CDR3. Via MiXCR, TCRdb re-called the multiplex PCR reads, giving one row per CDR3 protein. Here the sample spans fewer than 750,000 distinct CDR3 sequences, approximately 14% being singletons. Sequenced sample: blood. The origin of this receptor is a woman in her 40s with Graves' ophthalmopathy.

The CDR3 here is CASSMTAEIGELFF. The CDR3 bases are TGTGCCAGTAGTATGACGGCGGAAATCGGGGAGCTGTTTTTT. V gene TRBV19 combines with J gene TRBJ2-2; D uncertain. The germline gives CDR1 LNHDA, CDR2 SQIVND (reference sequence). This CDR3 is built from 14 residues. V was shortened by 3 bases and J by 7 bases, with 12 bases between the two germline ends.